The 31 T cell receptor beta chains listed next were all sequenced from one sample in a study of T cell changes during pregnancy in multiple sclerosis (dated by TCRdb to between 2018 and 2020). To prepare the library, the immunoSEQ multiplex PCR assay was applied. TCRdb stores this immuneACCESS table with in-frame sequences only. Part of the clones is absent; in the studies checked, under half of the shortfall reflects unresolved V genes, and no reason is known for the rest. Recorded for this sample are 25,000 to 40,000 clones; 80% to 90% of them occurred a single time. The ten largest account for 11% of the sample. The sample in question was CD8+ T cells from peripheral blood mononuclear cells, obtained in the third trimester of pregnancy. Receptor source: a female donor with multiple sclerosis, enrolled in a pregnancy study.

This chain links TRBV29-1 with TRBJ2-2, with D perhaps matching TRBD2 (5 bases). CDR1 is SQVTM, CDR2 ANQGSEA, per germline. The CDR3 spans 13 residues. Trimming took 4 bases from V and 0 from J, leaving 6 bases between them. CDR3 bases: TGCAGCGTTGTGGGAGCGAACACCGGGGAGCTGTTTTTT. It yields the protein CSVVGANTGELFF.

The rearrangement links TRBV19 to TRBJ2-1; 7 bases are shared with TRBD2. After removal of 5 bases from V and 0 bases from J, the junction contained 4 bases not matched to a gene. This CDR3 is built from 15 residues. The germline CDR1 and CDR2 sequences are LNHDA and SQIVND (reference sequence). The CDR3 protein is CASSLLANSYNEQFF. The CDR3 bases are TGTGCCAGTAGTCTACTAGCGAACTCCTACAATGAGCAGTTCTTC.

The chain links TRBV6-6 to TRBJ1-5; D possibly corresponds to TRBD1 (5 bases). V dropped 2 bases and J dropped 5 bases, with 10 bases sitting between them. This CDR3 has 14 amino acids. Germline V gives CDR1 MNHNY, CDR2 SVGAGI (reference sequence). As DNA, the CDR3 is TGTGCCAGCAGTTACGGCTCGACAGATCAGCCCCAGCATTTT. Its protein product is CASSYGSTDQPQHF.

This clone was picked up one time. This chain links TRBV7-3 with TRBJ1-1; no clear D gene. Germline V lookup: CDR1 SGHTA, CDR2 FQGTGA. Trimming stripped 6 bases from V and 7 bases from J, with 18 bases between. The CDR3 runs to 14 residues. The CDR3 is CASSRSGSDDEAFF. In nucleotides, the CDR3 is TGTGCCAGCAGTCGCTCGGGGTCTGATGATGAAGCTTTCTTT.

The V call is TRBV5-4, the J call TRBJ2-7; 12 bases are shared with TRBD2. The length of the CDR3 is 14 residues. V lost 4 bases and J lost 7; bases outside the gene matches: 6. Per germline, CDR1 SGHNT and CDR2 YYREEE (reference sequence). The chain's CDR3 is CASSLAGGPSEQYF. For the CDR3, the DNA is TGTGCCAGCAGCCTAGCGGGGGGGCCCTCGGAGCAGTACTTC. The complete variable domain, with remaining parts taken from reference TRBV5-4 and TRBJ2-7, reads ETGVTQSPTHLIKTRGQQVTLRCSSQSGHNTVSWYQQALGQGPQFIFQYYREEENGRGNFPPRFSGLQFPNYSSELNVNALELDDSALYLCASSLAGGPSEQYFGPGTRLTVT.

The chain uses TRBV25-1 and TRBJ1-4; TRBD1 matches at 9 bases. Germline lookup yields CDR1 MGHDK and CDR2 SYGVNS. The CDR3 is 15 residues long. V shed 3 bases and J 8 bases; nucleotides not matched to a gene: 7. CDR3 DNA: TGTGCCAGCAGTGACCCGGGACAGGGTAAAGAAAAACTGTTTTTT. Protein: CASSDPGQGKEKLFF.

The rearrangement links TRBV5-3 to TRBJ1-2, with no clear D. TRBV5-3 is labeled an ORF, and its function is uncertain. With 0 bases removed from V and 4 bases from J, the gap between germline ends came to 19 bases. This CDR3 is built from 17 residues. This chain's CDR3 is CARSLVLRVSGRYGYTF. CDR3 nucleotides: TGTGCCAGAAGCTTGGTTTTACGGGTGTCCGGCCGCTATGGCTACACCTTC.

This chain connects TRBV4-2 to TRBJ2-1, with D uncertain. This CDR3 region has 14 residues. Trimming removed 3 bases at V and 6 bases at J, with 12 bases between. Germline V CDR1 and CDR2: LGHNA, YNFKEQ. Written as DNA, the CDR3 is TGTGCCAGCAGCCAGCTAGGATCCGGCAATGAGCAGTTCTTC. It translates to CASSQLGSGNEQFF.

The J gene is TRBJ1-3, the V gene TRBV2; 8 bases fit TRBD1. The CDR3 consists of 15 residues. Germline V gives CDR1 SNHLY, CDR2 FYNNEI. The V segment lost 7 bases and the J segment 8 bases; nucleotides outside the gene matches: 13. DNA of the CDR3: TGTGCCAGCAAGAGGACAGGGTTGACTTTAGACACCATATATTTT. This translates into CASKRTGLTLDTIYF.

The V gene is TRBV28, the J gene TRBJ2-5, with D tentatively TRBD2 (5 bases). This CDR3 contains 16 residues. The V gene's germline CDR1 is MDHEN and CDR2 SYDVKM. V gave up 4 bases and J gave up 7 bases, with 22 bases separating them. CDR3 protein: CASSYPSTRPTGTQYF. CDR3 in DNA: TGTGCCAGCAGTTATCCCTCCACTAGACCGACTGGGACCCAGTACTTC.

This clone was counted once. The chain combines TRBV7-3 with TRBJ1-2, with D unresolved. This CDR3 is 15 amino acids long. V lost 2 bases and J lost 0, with 10 bases in between. CDR1 and CDR2 (germline): SGHTA, FQGTGA. The CDR3 region is CASSLLRQPNYGYTF. CDR3 nucleotides: TGTGCCAGCAGCTTATTGAGACAACCTAACTATGGCTACACCTTC.

The chain couples TRBV18 to TRBJ2-5; tentatively, D is TRBD2 (5 bases). The germline V and J ends were trimmed by 5 bases and 2 bases, with 12 bases remaining between them. Germline lookup yields CDR1 KGHSH and CDR2 LQKENI. CDR3 length equals 14 residues. Written as DNA, the CDR3 is TGTGCCAGCTCAGGGCGCGGGCCACAAGAGACCCAGTACTTC. Its protein is CASSGRGPQETQYF.

This chain uses TRBV27 with TRBJ2-7, with TRBD2 as a possible D gene (6 bases). This CDR3 comprises 13 residues. V lost 5 bases to trimming and J lost 4 bases, with 12 bases between them. CDR1 MNHEY and CDR2 SMNVEV come from the germline V gene (reference sequence). The CDR3 protein is CASSPGLSYEQYF. For the CDR3, the DNA is TGTGCCAGCAGTCCGGGACTGAGTTACGAGCAGTACTTC.

The CDR3 nucleotides are TGTGCCAGCAGTGGGGGGACTTGGCCCTACGAGCAGTACTTC. This gives the protein CASSGGTWPYEQYF. This chain connects TRBV27 to TRBJ2-7; a possible D gene is TRBD2 (6 bases). In germline, CDR1 is MNHEY, CDR2 SMNVEV (reference sequence). The ends were cut back, 5 bases at V and 2 bases at J, with 13 bases in the middle. The CDR3 is 14 residues long.

The rearrangement links TRBV2 to TRBJ2-2; 9 nucleotides agree with TRBD2. CDR3 length: 16 residues. The V and J ends lost 3 bases and 5 bases, in that order; junction bases with no gene match: 7. Germline V gene data show CDR1 as SNHLY and CDR2 as FYNNEI. The CDR3 DNA follows: TGTGCCAGCAGTGATCTCGGCCTAGCGGGGACCGGGGAGCTGTTTTTT. It encodes CASSDLGLAGTGELFF.

J is TRBJ2-7 and V is TRBV7-8, with D perhaps matching TRBD1 (6 bases). The germline V gene encodes CDR1 SGHVS and CDR2 FQNEAQ. There are 14 residues in the CDR3. V was shortened by 5 bases and J by 0 bases, with 11 bases between the two germline ends. The CDR3 DNA sequence: TGTGCCAGCAGCCTGACAGGTCTCTCCTACGAGCAGTACTTC. Translation gives CASSLTGLSYEQYF.

V and J are TRBV21-1 and TRBJ2-7; the DNA was not compared with TRBD2, the D call given in the table. TRBV21-1 has pseudogene status. CDR3 length equals 17 residues. This CDR3 reads CASSKQIRREILSEQYF. The CDR3 DNA sequence: TGTGCCAGCAGCAAACAGATAAGGCGGGAGATCCTCTCCGAGCAGTACTTC.

The chain uses TRBV10-3 and TRBJ2-7; D is unresolved. The germline CDR1 and CDR2 sequences are ENHRY and SYGVKD. Trimming took 3 bases from V and 2 from J, leaving 11 bases between them. The CDR3 extends over 14 amino acids. This CDR3 reads CAISEDIPAYEQYF. The CDR3 region has the DNA TGTGCCATCAGTGAAGACATCCCAGCCTACGAGCAGTACTTC.

This chain joins TRBV7-9 and TRBJ2-5; 8 nucleotides line up with TRBD2. CDR3 length: 16 residues. V dropped 3 bases and J dropped 5; count of bases not matched to a gene: 11. CDR1 is SEHNR and CDR2 is FQNEAQ in the germline V gene (reference sequence). The CDR3, as DNA: TGTGCCAGCAGCTTCCCCGCTCGGGGGGGCAGGGAGACCCAGTACTTC. Translating it yields CASSFPARGGRETQYF.

Judged by abundance, this clone is medium-sized. The chain joins TRBV19 to TRBJ1-1; D is perhaps TRBD1 (6 bases). The CDR3 contains 12 residues. The V gene's germline CDR1 is LNHDA and CDR2 SQIVND (reference sequence). Trimming shortened V by 10 bases and J by 6 bases, and 15 bases separated the two germline ends. CDR3 DNA: TGTGCCACCTCGACAGGAACGGCTGAAGCTTTCTTT. Its translation is CATSTGTAEAFF.

J is TRBJ2-1 and V is TRBV18; D perhaps matches TRBD2 (6 bases). CDR1 is KGHSH and CDR2 is LQKENI in the germline V gene. The CDR3 is made up of 15 amino acids. V gave up 4 bases and J gave up 5 bases, with 15 bases separating them. The CDR3 bases are TGTGCCAGCTCACTGGGGGACTTCCTGGACAATGAGCAGTTCTTC. Residues: CASSLGDFLDNEQFF.

The chain recombines TRBV7-8 with TRBJ2-5; 12 nucleotides align to TRBD2. Germline CDR1 is SGHVS and CDR2 is FQNEAQ. V dropped 4 bases and J dropped 5; count of bases not matched to a gene: 14. This CDR3 comprises 18 residues. Written as DNA, the CDR3 is TGTGCCAGCAGCTCGTTTATACTAGCGGGGGGAAGCGAGGAGACCCAGTACTTC. The encoded protein is CASSSFILAGGSEETQYF. Together with reference TRBV7-8 and TRBJ2-5, the CDR3 gives the full variable domain: GAGVSQSPRYKVAKRGQDVALRCDPISGHVSLFWYQQALGQGPEFLTYFQNEAQLDKSGLPSDRFFAERPEGSVSTLKIQRTQQEDSAVYLCASSSFILAGGSEETQYFGPGTRLLVL.

The chain joins TRBV5-1 to TRBJ2-3; tentatively, D is TRBD1 (5 bases). The germline V and J ends were trimmed by 4 bases and 2 bases, with 14 bases remaining between them. Looked up from germline, CDR1 is SGHRS and CDR2 is YFSETQ. The CDR3 contains 15 residues. CDR3 coding DNA: TGCGCCAGCAGCAGAGACAGCAAGGCCACAGATACGCAGTATTTT. Translation: CASSRDSKATDTQYF.

The rearrangement links TRBV27 to TRBJ2-7; a possible D gene is TRBD2 (5 bases). The V gene's germline CDR1 is MNHEY and CDR2 SMNVEV (reference sequence). This CDR3 is built from 13 residues. With 3 bases removed from V and 1 base from J, the gap between germline ends came to 7 bases. The CDR3 coding sequence is TGTGCCAGCAGTTTCCCGGGATCCTACGAGCAGTACTTC. It encodes CASSFPGSYEQYF.

The chain combines TRBV4-1 with TRBJ2-5; maybe TRBD1 (6 bases). CDR1 MGHRA and CDR2 YSYEKL come from the germline V gene. Trimming took off 0 bases at V and 2 bases at J, with 13 bases between the two ends. The CDR3 runs to 16 residues. The CDR3 loop reads CASSQDRTGIQETQYF. The CDR3 DNA sequence: TGCGCCAGCAGCCAAGACCGAACAGGGATTCAAGAGACCCAGTACTTC.

This clone is a singleton in its sample. The rearrangement joins TRBV4-1 to TRBJ2-5, with a weak D call TRBD2 (5 bases). Germline V CDR1 and CDR2: MGHRA, YSYEKL. CDR3 length: 16 residues. Trimming shortened V by 5 bases and J by 2 bases, and 18 bases separated the two germline ends. The CDR3 loop is CASSLPPGVNQETQYF. The CDR3 DNA sequence: TGCGCCAGCAGCTTACCGCCCGGGGTAAATCAAGAGACCCAGTACTTC.

V usage is TRBV19 and J usage is TRBJ1-1; no definite D call. The germline CDR1 and CDR2 sequences are LNHDA and SQIVND (reference sequence). V was trimmed by 0 bases and J by 5 bases, leaving 13 bases between them. The CDR3 is made up of 15 amino acids. CDR3 protein: CASSIDGRAKTEAFF. As DNA, the CDR3 is TGTGCCAGTAGTATAGATGGGCGGGCGAAGACTGAAGCTTTCTTT. The entire variable domain, with the rest obtained from reference TRBV19 and TRBJ1-1, is as follows: DGGITQSPKYLFRKEGQNVTLSCEQNLNHDAMYWYRQDPGQGLRLIYYSQIVNDFQKGDIAEGYSVSREKKESFPLTVTSAQKNPTAFYLCASSIDGRAKTEAFFGQGTRLTVV.

This chain uses TRBV25-1 with TRBJ2-6; D may be TRBD2 (7 bases). This CDR3 is built from 17 residues. The germline V and J ends were trimmed by 4 bases and 2 bases, with 15 bases remaining between them. Germline V CDR1 and CDR2: MGHDK, SYGVNS. The CDR3 DNA follows: TGTGCCAGCAGTGCCACACGAGGGGGGGCTGGGGCCAACGTCCTGACTTTC. It specifies CASSATRGGAGANVLTF.

The rearrangement uses TRBV4-2 and TRBJ2-1; TRBD1 might be the D (5 bases). The CDR3 totals 16 residues. Germline lookup yields CDR1 LGHNA and CDR2 YNFKEQ. V was clipped by 1 base and J by 8 bases, with 18 bases between them. DNA for the CDR3: TGTGCCAGCAGCCAAGGACCCATTACAGGTGGGCATGAGCAGTTCTTC. It specifies CASSQGPITGGHEQFF.

This clone is a singleton in its sample. The chain combines TRBV10-3 with TRBJ1-2; possibly TRBD1 for D (5 bases). Per germline, CDR1 ENHRY and CDR2 SYGVKD. The CDR3 is made up of 14 amino acids. The V and J ends lost 4 bases and 7 bases respectively, with 16 bases between them. CDR3 sequence (DNA): TGTGCCATCAGTGGCAGGGATACGGGTCGTGGCTACACCTTC. Amino acids: CAISGRDTGRGYTF.

CDR3 residues: CASRQLGLAFYEQYF. The CDR3 nucleotides are TGCGCCAGCAGGCAATTGGGACTAGCGTTTTACGAGCAGTACTTC. The chain uses TRBV4-1 and TRBJ2-7, with 10 positions matching TRBD2. Germline V gives CDR1 MGHRA, CDR2 YSYEKL. The trim removed 6 bases at V and 4 bases at J, leaving 9 bases unmatched. There are 15 residues in the CDR3.